This T cell receptor beta chain was identified during a study of human T cells and chemical hapten exposure. Background on the study: Readings were taken at 6 days from patch tests that had applied 0.01% DPC to the upper back. Study-level points and caveats: Unchanged with DPC sensitization were TCRs above 1 in 1000 frequency.

This clonotype was seen at least ten times. What it binds is unknown. Germline V gene lookup returns CDR1 SQVTM and CDR2 ANQGSEA. CDR3 length: 12 residues. The V and J ends lost 7 bases and 2 bases, in that order; junction bases with no gene match: 2. MiXCR, applied by TCRdb to the RACE reads, yields one record per CDR3 protein. The sample includes about 34,000 distinct CDR3 sequences, 9% to 12% of them seen just once. This sample's time point: pre-sensitization, week 0. Specified treatment: therapeutic diphenylcyclopropenone sensitization with weekly scalp DPC. Sequencing started from total RNA isolated from unfractionated whole blood.

The input for sequencing was whole blood, taken in connection with sensitization to the hapten diphenylcyclopropenone (DPC). This TCR derives from a man aged 45 to 65 with alopecia areata. Some clones in this sample may be carry-over from other donors' samples. V and J are TRBV29-1 and TRBJ1-1; 9 bases align to TRBD1. CDR3 in DNA: TGCAGCGACAGGGGGCGCAACACTGAAGCTTTCTTT. Protein: CSDRGRNTEAFF.